The TCR beta chain under discussion was sequenced for a study of PD-L1 blockade in urothelial cancer (dated by TCRdb to 2016 to 2017). About the study as a whole: All patients started therapy in the mid-2010s and received atezolizumab 1,200 mg intravenously every 3 weeks. About 90% of the roughly 29 patients were identified as males with urothelial cancer of bladder origin, and a prior smoking history was reported by 18 of 29 patients. Patients had an ECOG performance status of 0 or 1 and had received between 0 and 3 prior chemotherapy regimens. Blood samples were analyzed at two time points: 3 weeks after treatment start (second dose) and 6 weeks after treatment start. Blood samples yielded a median of around 150,000 T cells and tens of thousands of unique TCRs, with median clonality 0.080. The study, an exploratory multi-omic analysis, examined somatic, immune and clinical correlates of response to PD-L1 blockade with atezolizumab in urothelial cancer. Pretreatment tumor samples and matched peripheral blood, collected serially before and after atezolizumab treatment, underwent TCR sequencing. Durable clinical benefit was defined as progression-free survival longer than 6 months, and TCR features were also tested against progression-free and overall survival. In the same patients, pretreatment tumors underwent whole exome sequencing and RNA sequencing in addition to TCR sequencing. Roughly 10 patients achieved durable clinical benefit and approximately 20 did not. Over 28 patients had pretreatment blood TCR-seq, about 25 had at least one posttreatment blood collection, and about 25 had tumor TCR-seq. General conclusions and limits of the study: Greater expansion of tumor-associated TCR clones in peripheral blood 3 weeks after the start of treatment was observed in patients with durable benefit (n ≈ 22, p = 0.022). Because the sample size was small (n of about 30) and many exploratory analyses were performed, the results are intended to be hypothesis-generating. Improved progression-free and overall survival was found to be associated with pretreatment peripheral blood TCR clonality below the median.

Per the publication, the time point label means: pretreatment peripheral blood. The cohort included 29 patients with locally advanced or metastatic urothelial carcinoma who were treated at Memorial Sloan Kettering on a trial protocol. Peripheral blood mononuclear cells were collected pretreatment and during treatment, with between 1 and 8 total time points per patient. The Qiagen DNeasy Blood extraction kit was used to purify genomic DNA from total PBMCs and tumor samples. PBMCs were collected pretreatment and during treatment and were isolated and stored as previously described. Each PCR received spiked-in synthetic TCR analog templates so that absolute template abundance could be estimated from read counts. Using the immunoSEQ assay, TCRbeta CDR3 regions were amplified from genomic DNA with bias-controlled V and J gene primers. Rearranged TCRbeta segments were sequenced at approximately 20X coverage. The original pipeline was this. Clustering was used to correct sequencing errors, and CDR3s were annotated against IMGT to assign V, D and J genes. Downstream analyses used only productive TCRbeta rearrangements, leaving out any out-of-frame or stop-codon sequences. Clonality was computed as one minus Shannon entropy normalized by the log of the number of unique productive sequences. Clones differing between time points or between blood and tumor were identified by Fisher's exact test with Benjamini-Hochberg correction at adjusted p below 0.01. Imported from immuneACCESS, the table was reduced by TCRdb to in-frame sequences with V and J called. These copies leave out some clones; in studies compared against another copy, an unresolved V gene accounts for under half, and the cause of the remainder is not known. The V and J calls and the clone size are those of that table, but D and trimming were determined from the DNA. This sample comprises 70,000 to 95,000 clones, 84% of them detected only once. Roughly 2% of the sample is in the top ten clones.

About this clone itself: The target of this receptor is not known. Base qualities are not provided; no much larger clone lies one nucleotide away.

The V and J ends are trimmed by 5 bases and 7 bases, leaving 22 bases between them. The CDR3 has 16 amino acids, counting the end cysteine and phenylalanine. Of the read, only the CDR3 DNA is kept; its 48 bases are in frame from base 1. CDR1 and CDR2 are drawn from the germline V gene (reference sequence): LNHDA, SQIVND. The sample here was PBMCs, taken around atezolizumab (anti-PD-L1) treatment. In this chain, TRBV19 is recombined with TRBJ2-3, with TRBD1 tentatively as D gene (10 bases match). The TCR sequence derives from a man between 60 and 70 years old with urothelial cancer. The base sequence is TGTGCCAGTAGTTCAAGGGGACAGGGGACTAGCAATACGCAGTATTTT. This gives the protein CASSSRGQGTSNTQYF.